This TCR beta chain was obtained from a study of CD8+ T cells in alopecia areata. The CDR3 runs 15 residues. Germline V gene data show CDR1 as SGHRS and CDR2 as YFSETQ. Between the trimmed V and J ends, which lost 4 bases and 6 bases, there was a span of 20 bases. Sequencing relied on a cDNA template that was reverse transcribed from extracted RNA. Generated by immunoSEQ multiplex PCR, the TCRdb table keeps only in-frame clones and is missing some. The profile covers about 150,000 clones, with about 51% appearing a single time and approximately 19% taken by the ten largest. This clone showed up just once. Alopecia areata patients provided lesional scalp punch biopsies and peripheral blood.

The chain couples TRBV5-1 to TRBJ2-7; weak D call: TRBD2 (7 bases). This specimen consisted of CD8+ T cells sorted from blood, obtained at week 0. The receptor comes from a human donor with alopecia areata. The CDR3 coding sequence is TGCGCCAGCAGCCACGGTCGGGGGGCAGCATCCGAGCAGTACTTC. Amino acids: CASSHGRGAASEQYF.